The T cell receptor beta chain under discussion was sequenced for a study of shared clonotypes between healthy human individuals. To note about this clone: Its antigen is not known.

There are 14 residues in the CDR3. V was clipped by 5 bases and J by 4 bases, with 15 bases between them. CDR1 is SGHNT and CDR2 is YYREEE in the germline V gene (reference sequence). Evenly divided among several immunoSEQ plates was the genomic DNA of each subset. Generated by immunoSEQ multiplex PCR, the TCRdb table keeps only in-frame clones and is missing some. The data hold around 1,100,000 clones, with about 72% observed a single time. Study conclusions and caveats: Sharing across several donors was seen in 4.5% to 5.5% of naive CD4 clonotypes. Generation probability values for non-shared clonotypes were lower than those for clonotypes shared by all four donors.

V usage is TRBV5-4 and J usage is TRBJ1-1; D is undetermined. The specimen sequenced was memory CD4+ T cells from PBMCs. The subset: CD45RA-negative fraction. The receptor was derived from a man aged 18 to 30 in good health. Some clones in this sample may be carry-over from other donors' samples. CDR3 coding DNA: TGTGCCAGCAGTTCGGACGGCCTTGGCACTGAAGCTTTCTTT. Translating it yields CASSSDGLGTEAFF.